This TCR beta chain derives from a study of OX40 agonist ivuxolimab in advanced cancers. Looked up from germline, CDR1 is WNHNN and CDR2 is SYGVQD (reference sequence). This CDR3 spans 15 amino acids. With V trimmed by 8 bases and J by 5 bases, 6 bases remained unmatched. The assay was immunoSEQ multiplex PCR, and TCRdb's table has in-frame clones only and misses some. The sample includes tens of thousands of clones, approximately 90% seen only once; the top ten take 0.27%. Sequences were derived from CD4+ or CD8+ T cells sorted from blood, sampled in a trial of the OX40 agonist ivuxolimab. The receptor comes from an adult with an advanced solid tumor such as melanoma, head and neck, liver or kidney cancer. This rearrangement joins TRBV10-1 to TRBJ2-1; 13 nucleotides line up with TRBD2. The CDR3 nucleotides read TGCGCCAGCGGTACAGGACTAGCGGGAGACAATGAGCAGTTCTTC. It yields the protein CASGTGLAGDNEQFF.